This passage covers 7 T cell receptor beta chains from one sample sequenced in a study of beta chain features in type 1 diabetes. Since all of the isolated RNA was reverse transcribed, expressed TCRB transcripts were what got sequenced. Repertoires were generated with immunoSEQ multiplex PCR, while TCRdb's copy carries only in-frame clones and drops some. This table holds about 230,000 clones, 9.6% found once. The sequenced material came from naive CD4+ T cells from blood. The receptors originated from a woman in her late teens or twenties in good health.

The V call is TRBV9, the J call TRBJ2-3; 10 nucleotides match TRBD2. The V and J ends lost 4 bases and 2 bases, in that order; junction bases with no gene match: 10. Germline assignment: CDR1 SGDLS and CDR2 YYNGEE. There are 17 residues in the CDR3. The CDR3 is CASSLFKLAGYTDTQYF. DNA for the CDR3: TGTGCCAGCAGCTTATTTAAACTAGCGGGGTACACAGATACGCAGTATTTT.

This clone occurred a few times. The genes are TRBV6-1 and TRBJ2-7, with TRBD1 matching 8 bases. Per the germline V gene, CDR1 is MNHNS and CDR2 is SASEGT. V was clipped by 6 bases and J by 5 bases; unmatched bases: 9. There are 14 residues in the CDR3. CDR3 in DNA: TGTGCCAGCAGCCCTGACAGGGGAAGCGACGAGCAGTACTTC. Its translation is CASSPDRGSDEQYF.

V and J are TRBV7-9 and TRBJ1-4, with TRBD1 identical over 8 bases. Looked up from germline, CDR1 is SEHNR and CDR2 is FQNEAQ (reference sequence). Losses at the gene ends were 1 base for V and 2 bases for J; bases not matched to a gene: 0. The CDR3 is 15 amino acids. CDR3 amino acids: CASSLGQGTNEKLFF. The DNA for the CDR3 is TGTGCCAGCAGCTTAGGACAGGGGACTAATGAAAAACTGTTTTTT.

This clone was seen more than once but under ten times. This chain joins TRBV25-1 and TRBJ2-1; D perhaps matches TRBD2 (8 bases). V lost 6 bases to trimming and J lost 8 bases, with 20 bases between them. The CDR3 consists of 15 residues. Germline values: CDR1 MGHDK, CDR2 SYGVNS. CDR3 sequence reads: CASSLAGQPRDEQFF. The CDR3 nucleotides are TGTGCCAGCAGCTTAGCGGGACAGCCCCGAGATGAGCAGTTCTTC.

The rearrangement links TRBV6-5 to TRBJ2-1; unclear D gene. CDR3 length: 13 amino acids. CDR1 and CDR2 from the germline V gene are MNHEY and SVGAGI. V shed 5 bases and J shed 5 bases, with 10 bases lying between them. CDR3 bases: TGTGCCAGCAGTGTTCGGAGAAACAATGAGCAGTTCTTC. Protein product: CASSVRRNNEQFF.

This clone showed up just a few times. This chain connects TRBV11-3 to TRBJ2-1; D uncertain. Trimming pared 1 base from V and 1 base from J, leaving 17 bases between. Germline CDR1 SGHNT, CDR2 YENEEA. There are 18 residues in the CDR3. The CDR3 protein is CASSLAQTYGRSYNEQFF. DNA of the CDR3: TGTGCCAGCAGCTTAGCACAGACCTATGGTAGATCCTACAATGAGCAGTTCTTC.

The chain carries TRBV30 and TRBJ1-4; 8 bases fit TRBD1. This CDR3 spans 13 amino acids. V shed 4 bases and J 8 bases; nucleotides not matched to a gene: 6. Germline loops: CDR1 GTSNPN, CDR2 SVGIG (reference sequence). The CDR3 protein is CAWTGQGGEKLFF. DNA for the CDR3: TGTGCCTGGACTGGACAGGGAGGAGAAAAACTGTTTTTT. Full variable domain (outside the CDR3, taken from reference TRBV30 and TRBJ1-4): SQTIHQWPATLVQPVGSPLSLECTVEGTSNPNLYWYRQAAGRGLQLLFYSVGIGQISSEVPQNLSASRPQDRQFILSSKKLLLSDSGFYLCAWTGQGGEKLFFGSGTQLSVL.